This T cell receptor beta chain appears in the sequencing data of a study of neurological immune-mediated disorders. Study-wide context: Multiple sclerosis patients numbered some 35, with approximately 31 relapsing-remitting and 3 secondary progressive. General observations from the study: A possible signature was seen in one related-CDR3 cluster, into which phylogenetic grouping placed the repertoires of 18 of 34 multiple sclerosis patients.

By share of the sample, this clonotype is medium-sized (0.01 to 0.1%). The target antigen is unknown. TCRdb re-called the 5' RACE reads through MiXCR, storing one row per CDR3 protein. The sample records roughly 60,000 distinct CDR3 sequences, 4% to 5.5% being singletons. Trimming shortened V by 3 bases and J by 6 bases, and 11 bases separated the two germline ends. This CDR3 is built from 14 residues. Germline lookup yields CDR1 MDHEN and CDR2 SYDVKM. This clonotype was obtained from a woman aged 45-60 years with multiple sclerosis. The rearrangement joins TRBV28 to TRBJ2-2, with a weak D call TRBD2 (5 bases). The sequencing input was PBMCs. In nucleotides, the CDR3 is TGTGCCAGCAGTTTGCCGAAGGAGGCCGGGGAGCTGTTTTTT. Its protein is CASSLPKEAGELFF. The full variable domain, completed using reference TRBV28 and TRBJ2-2, is DVKVTQSSRYLVKRTGEKVFLECVQDMDHENMFWYRQDPGLGLRLIYFSYDVKMKEKGDIPEGYSVSREKKERFSLILESASTNQTSMYLCASSLPKEAGELFFGEGSRLTVL.